This TCR beta chain emerged from a study of tumor and adjacent non-tumor tissue in lung cancer. Overall study: Patients comprised some eleven adenocarcinoma, a couple of squamous cell carcinoma and 1 small cell lung cancer.

CDR1 is ENHRY and CDR2 is SYGVKD in the germline V gene. This CDR3 is built from 12 residues. Three rounds of nested PCR, following a modified ARM-PCR protocol, produced the TCRbeta library. TCRdb analysed the multiplex PCR reads with MiXCR anew, one entry per CDR3 protein. This sample carries about 110,000 distinct CDR3 sequences, roughly three fifths of them seen once, and the ten largest clones take 19%. No cell sorting was done before RNA was extracted from the tissue. More than 3 cm separated this lung sample from the edge of the tumor. Worth noting for this clonotype: Germline is not matched at one junction end, which may reflect a read error.

The V gene is TRBV10-3, the J gene TRBJ1-2; tentative D call: TRBD1 (6 bases). What was sequenced was distant non-tumor lung tissue. The sequence derives from a man aged 55 to 70 with non-small cell lung cancer. The CDR3 loop is CVIGGTNYGYTF. The CDR3 DNA follows: TGTGTCATCGGTGGGACAAACTATGGCTACACCTTC.